These 5 T cell receptor beta chains originate from one sample sequenced in a study of cytomegalovirus exposure and HLA in healthy donors. Amplification used 60 Vbeta primers and 13 Jbeta primers. The assay was immunoSEQ multiplex PCR, and TCRdb's table has in-frame clones only and misses some. The sample records some 120,000 clones, 80% being singletons. Sequenced sample: PBMCs. Receptor source: a man aged 40-49 years in good health and CMV-seronegative.

The CDR3 region has the DNA TGTGCCAGCAGTCCACTGAACTTTGAGACCCAGTACTTC. Amino acids: CASSPLNFETQYF. This rearrangement joins TRBV27 to TRBJ2-5; D is undetermined. The CDR3 is 13 amino acids. CDR1 and CDR2 from the germline V gene are MNHEY and SMNVEV (reference sequence). The V gene lost 5 bases and the J gene lost 5 bases, with 12 bases spanning the gap.

J is TRBJ2-1 and V is TRBV6-1; 8 bases line up with TRBD1. V trimming: 6 bases; J trimming: 0 bases; junction bases outside the gene matches: 4. The CDR3 contains 15 residues. CDR1 is MNHNS, CDR2 SASEGT, per germline. The DNA for the CDR3 is TGTGCCAGCAGGGAAACAGGGGGCTCCTACAATGAGCAGTTCTTC. This gives the protein CASRETGGSYNEQFF.

This clone was found a few times. V gene TRBV15 combines with J gene TRBJ2-1; 15 bases are a match to TRBD2. Germline values: CDR1 LNHNV, CDR2 YYDKDF (reference sequence). This CDR3 is built from 17 residues. J lost 9 bases, V lost 2 bases, and 8 bases had no gene match. The CDR3 is CATSRNLPGLAGGEQFF. In nucleotides, the CDR3 is TGTGCCACCAGCAGAAACTTACCGGGACTAGCGGGAGGTGAGCAGTTCTTC.

This chain links TRBV18 with TRBJ2-5, with a possible D match to TRBD1 (6 bases). V was shortened by 1 base and J by 3 bases, with 12 bases between the two germline ends. Germline V gene lookup returns CDR1 KGHSH and CDR2 LQKENI. The CDR3 has 15 amino acids. The CDR3 reads CASSPQLRGEETQYF. The CDR3 DNA sequence: TGTGCCAGCTCACCACAGCTCAGGGGCGAAGAGACCCAGTACTTC. The variable domain in full, with the rest retrieved from reference TRBV18 and TRBJ2-5, is NAGVMQNPRHLVRRRGQEARLRCSPMKGHSHVYWYRQLPEEGLKFMVYLQKENIIDESGMPKERFSAEFPKEGPSILRIQQVVRGDSAAYFCASSPQLRGEETQYFGPGTRLLVL.

The V call is TRBV2, the J call TRBJ2-3; a weak D match, TRBD2 (7 bases). The CDR3 sequence is 15 residues long. The V gene's germline CDR1 is SNHLY and CDR2 FYNNEI. The V gene lost 8 bases and the J gene lost 4 bases, with 19 bases spanning the gap. The CDR3 spells CASGRGVASSDTQYF. CDR3 bases: TGTGCCAGCGGGAGGGGGGTGGCTAGCTCAGATACGCAGTATTTT.